This entry lists 20 T cell receptor beta chains sequenced from one sample in a study of kidney transplant recipient with SARS-CoV-2 infection. TCRdb independently ran MiXCR on the reads; one entry per CDR3 protein. This table has fewer than 250,000 distinct CDR3 sequences, around 26% appearing once. The material was a blood sample, obtained at baseline and between days 110 and 120 from a kidney transplant recipient. Receptors originate from a male patient younger than 45 who had COVID-19 and was a kidney transplant recipient. A share of the T cells may be of graft donor origin.

The rearrangement uses TRBV20-1 and TRBJ1-2; D not certain. V lost 4 bases and J 4 bases, leaving 22 bases between the germline ends. Germline V lookup: CDR1 DFQATT, CDR2 SNEGSKA (reference sequence). The CDR3 covers 16 residues. CDR3 bases: TGCAGTGCTATAAACTCGCTGTTTCGAAGGACCTATGGCTACACCTTC. It is translated as CSAINSLFRRTYGYTF.

This clonotype was recorded many times. The gene calls are TRBV7-1 and TRBJ1-2; D gene ambiguous. TRBV7-1 is treated as an ORF (open reading frame) with a function not yet certain. V was clipped by 5 bases and J by 4 bases, with 23 bases between them. The CDR3 sequence is 17 residues long. This CDR3 is CASSNSSHEGKTYGYTF. CDR3 DNA sequence: TGTGCCAGCAGCAATAGTTCTCACGAGGGAAAGACCTATGGCTACACCTTC.

This clonotype was picked up many times. The CDR3, as DNA: TGCAGTGCTAGAGATGAGGGGGACACTGAAGCTTTCTTT. Its protein is CSARDEGDTEAFF. The chain joins TRBV20-1 to TRBJ1-1; D possibly corresponds to TRBD1 (6 bases). Trimming cost V 0 bases and J 3 bases, with 8 bases left between them. The CDR3 contains 13 residues. Germline V CDR1 and CDR2: DFQATT, SNEGSKA (reference sequence).

In its sample, this clonotype was seen many times. The rearrangement joins TRBV7-9 to TRBJ2-7; D tentatively fits TRBD1 or TRBD2 (5 bases each). Trimming took off 5 bases at V and 2 bases at J, with 16 bases between the two ends. Germline lookup yields CDR1 SEHNR and CDR2 FQNEAQ (reference sequence). There are 15 residues in the CDR3. The CDR3 spells CASSTAGTAAYEQYF. CDR3 nucleotides: TGTGCCAGCAGCACGGCCGGGACGGCCGCCTACGAGCAGTACTTC.

Details on this clonotype: A read error may explain this, as a much larger clone is one base away. This CDR3 is CANSKKIQGLDTGELFF. The CDR3 DNA sequence: TGTGCCAACAGCAAGAAAATTCAGGGACTGGACACCGGGGAGCTGTTTTTT. The chain joins TRBV10-3 to TRBJ2-2; tentative D call: TRBD2 (6 bases). Germline CDR1 is ENHRY and CDR2 is SYGVKD. The CDR3 has 17 amino acids. V lost 10 bases to trimming and J lost 3 bases, with 24 bases between them.

This clonotype was observed at least ten times. The chain recombines TRBV5-4 with TRBJ1-2; D gene uncertain. The V gene lost 6 bases and the J gene lost 4 bases, with 22 bases spanning the gap. The germline CDR1 and CDR2 sequences are SGHNT and YYREEE (reference sequence). The CDR3 runs 16 residues. The CDR3 spells CASIGTVPGKTYGYTF. Here the CDR3 DNA reads TGTGCCAGCATCGGTACCGTACCAGGAAAGACCTATGGCTACACCTTC. Drawing the rest from reference TRBV5-4 and TRBJ1-2, the complete variable domain is ETGVTQSPTHLIKTRGQQVTLRCSSQSGHNTVSWYQQALGQGPQFIFQYYREEENGRGNFPPRFSGLQFPNYSSELNVNALELDDSALYLCASIGTVPGKTYGYTFGSGTRLTVV.

On this clonotype: A much larger clone is a single base away; this may be a read error. The V call is TRBV27, the J call TRBJ2-3, with D possibly matching TRBD2 (6 bases). The V gene lost 7 bases and the J gene lost 2 bases, with 10 bases spanning the gap. The CDR3 length is 13 residues. Germline V gene lookup returns CDR1 MNHEY and CDR2 SMNVEV (reference sequence). CDR3 DNA sequence: TGTGCCAGCAATTCGGGAGCCACAGATACGCAGTATTTT. Its translation is CASNSGATDTQYF.

Concerning this clonotype itself: A junction end diverges from the germline sequence, so it may reflect a read error. V and J are TRBV10-3 and TRBJ1-2; 10 bases map to TRBD1. The CDR3 sequence is 14 residues long. The germline V gene encodes CDR1 ENHRY and CDR2 SYGVKD. CDR3 coding DNA: TGTGTCATCAGTGAGTCGGGACAGGGGTATAGCTACACCTTC. It codes for CVISESGQGYSYTF.

The chain carries TRBV2 and TRBJ2-3, with TRBD2 matching over 7 bases. The germline gives CDR1 SNHLY, CDR2 FYNNEI. V shed 8 bases and J 2 bases; nucleotides not matched to a gene: 10. CDR3 length: 15 amino acids. Written as DNA, the CDR3 is TGTGCCAGCGATCAAAAGCGGGGACTCACAGATACGCAGTATTTT. Amino acids: CASDQKRGLTDTQYF.

The V gene is TRBV19, the J gene TRBJ2-5; D is perhaps TRBD2 (7 bases). This CDR3 spans 15 amino acids. The V end lost 5 bases, the J end lost 4 bases, and 17 bases lay between the germline ends. Germline loops: CDR1 LNHDA, CDR2 SQIVND (reference sequence). This CDR3 is CASSLGGGAGETQYF. For the CDR3, the DNA is TGTGCCAGTAGTTTAGGTGGGGGGGCTGGAGAGACCCAGTACTTC.

This clonotype was seen ten or more times. This chain uses TRBV7-9 with TRBJ1-6, with a tentative D call TRBD1 (6 bases). V lost 6 bases and J 5 bases, leaving 11 bases between the germline ends. Germline V gene sequence: CDR1 SEHNR, CDR2 FQNEAQ (reference sequence). This CDR3 has 14 residues. CDR3 coding DNA: TGTGCCAGCAGGTTCGGACAGAATAATTCACCCCTCCACTTT. This sequence encodes CASRFGQNNSPLHF.

Notes on this clonotype: A much larger clonotype is one base distant, so this may be a read error. The chain uses TRBV19 and TRBJ1-2, with D maybe TRBD1 (6 bases). Looked up from germline, CDR1 is LNHDA and CDR2 is SQIVND (reference sequence). The CDR3 covers 15 residues. The CDR3 bases are TGTGCCGGTAGTATGAGTTGGACAGCTAACTATGGCTACACCTTC. Amino acid sequence: CAGSMSWTANYGYTF. The full variable domain, rest sourced from reference TRBV19 and TRBJ1-2, is DGGITQSPKYLFRKEGQNVTLSCEQNLNHDAMYWYRQDPGQGLRLIYYSQIVNDFQKGDIAEGYSVSREKKESFPLTVTSAQKNPTAFYLCAGSMSWTANYGYTFGSGTRLTVV.

Of note for this clonotype: A much larger clone differs from this one at a single base, so this may be a read error. V usage is TRBV20-1 and J usage is TRBJ2-7; 9 bases line up with TRBD2. The CDR3 length is 14 residues. Germline V lookup: CDR1 DFQATT, CDR2 SNEGSKA (reference sequence). The CDR3 DNA is TGCAGTGCTAGTAGCGGGACTAGCTCCTACGAGCTGTACTTC. Its translation is CSASSGTSSYELYF.

This clonotype was observed at least ten times. The chain carries TRBV6-4 and TRBJ2-3, with no clear D. V was cut by 0 bases and J by 5 bases, with 12 bases left in between. The CDR3 is 15 amino acids. The germline V gene has CDR1 MRHNA and CDR2 SNTAGT. CDR3 in amino acids: CASSDSGLPRDTQYF. In DNA form, the CDR3 reads TGTGCCAGCAGTGACTCTGGCCTGCCTAGAGATACGCAGTATTTT.

About this clonotype itself: A clone one base away is much larger, so this may be a read error. V usage is TRBV11-2 and J usage is TRBJ2-5; D remains unclear. Per the germline V gene, CDR1 is SGHAT and CDR2 is FQNNGV. This CDR3 contains 11 residues. The CDR3: CASSLQGTQYF. The CDR3 bases are TGTGCCAGCAGCTTGCAAGGGACCCAGTACTTC.

Only one count was recorded for this clonotype. One base away lies a much larger clone, so this may be a sequencing read error. The V gene is TRBV19, the J gene TRBJ2-1, with D perhaps given as TRBD1 or TRBD2 (5 bases each). The germline V gene encodes CDR1 LNHDA and CDR2 SQIVND (reference sequence). The CDR3 covers 17 residues. The CDR3 sequence is CASSSRFRDPPGNEQLF. The DNA for the CDR3 is TGTGCCAGTAGTTCTAGGTTCCGGGACCCACCAGGGAATGAGCAGCTCTTC.

At least ten counts were recorded for this clonotype. The chain combines TRBV11-2 with TRBJ2-7; D assignment may be TRBD1 or TRBD2 (5 bases each). CDR3 size: 16 residues. Germline V lookup: CDR1 SGHAT, CDR2 FQNNGV. V lost 5 bases, J lost 2 bases, and 19 bases lay in between. This CDR3 is CASSPQWGTATYEQYF. The CDR3 coding sequence is TGTGCCAGCAGCCCCCAATGGGGGACGGCGACCTACGAGCAGTACTTC.

This clonotype came up many times. The CDR3 nucleotides are TGTGCCAGCAGCCAAGTTCGAGGGGAGACTGAAGCTTTCTTT. Translation: CASSQVRGETEAFF. The chain employs TRBV4-2 and TRBJ1-1; D may be TRBD1 (5 bases). Looked up from germline, CDR1 is LGHNA and CDR2 is YNFKEQ. Deletions cut 1 base from V and 5 bases from J, with 11 bases between. CDR3 size: 14 residues.

On this clonotype: A single base separates this from a much larger clone, so it may be a read error. The chain is built from TRBV12-3 or TRBV12-4 and TRBJ2-7, with D possibly being TRBD2 (5 bases). Trimming pared 6 bases from V and 9 bases from J, leaving 12 bases between. There are 11 residues in the CDR3. CDR3: CASSLMGRQYF. CDR3 sequence (DNA): TGTGCCAGCAGCTTGATGGGGAGGCAGTACTTC.

This clonotype was observed at least ten times. The CDR3: CASSSWVGTEAFF. The CDR3 nucleotides read TGTGCCAGCAGCTCTTGGGTTGGGACTGAAGCTTTCTTT. This chain joins TRBV5-6 and TRBJ1-1; D gene ambiguous. Germline V gene sequence: CDR1 SGHDT, CDR2 YYEEEE. CDR3 length equals 13 residues. Trimming cost V 3 bases and J 5 bases, with 11 bases left between them. Filled out from reference TRBV5-6 and TRBJ1-1, the complete variable domain reads DAGVTQSPTHLIKTRGQQVTLRCSPKSGHDTVSWYQQALGQGPQFIFQYYEEEERQRGNFPDRFSGHQFPNYSSELNVNALLLGDSALYLCASSSWVGTEAFFGQGTRLTVV.